The 21 T cell receptor beta chains below come from one sample, sequenced in a study of shared clonotypes between healthy human individuals. Produced via immunoSEQ multiplex PCR; TCRdb's table is partial and in-frame only. Of more than 2 million clones listed, more than 90% are singletons. Sequencing was carried out using naive CD4+ T cells sorted from blood. Subset defined: CD45RA+ positively selected. The origin of the receptors is a man younger than 35 in good health.

CDR3 amino acids: CASREGITDTQYF. In nucleotides, the CDR3 is TGTGCCAGTCGGGAGGGGATCACAGATACGCAGTATTTT. The gene calls are TRBV2 and TRBJ2-3; TRBD2 aligns across 8 bases. CDR3 length: 13 amino acids. With 9 bases clipped from V and 2 bases from J, the junction kept 4 bases outside the gene matches. The germline gives CDR1 SNHLY, CDR2 FYNNEI. The full variable domain, completed using reference TRBV2 and TRBJ2-3, is EPEVTQTPSHQVTQMGQEVILRCVPISNHLYFYWYRQILGQKVEFLVSFYNNEISEKSEIFDDQFSVERPDGSNFTLKIRSTKLEDSAMYFCASREGITDTQYFGPGTRLTVL.

The chain is built from TRBV2 and TRBJ1-1; no clear D gene. V was shortened by 5 bases and J by 4 bases, with 11 bases between the two germline ends. Germline V CDR1 and CDR2: SNHLY, FYNNEI. The CDR3 consists of 13 residues. The CDR3 loop is CASSITEGTEAFF. The CDR3 region has the DNA TGTGCCAGCAGTATAACCGAGGGCACTGAAGCTTTCTTT.

CDR3 amino acids: CASSKDRYEQYF. The DNA for the CDR3 is TGTGCCAGCAGTAAGGACCGATACGAGCAGTACTTC. V usage is TRBV28 and J usage is TRBJ2-7; D ambiguous. The CDR3 length is 12 residues. Trimming stripped 5 bases from V and 4 bases from J, with 9 bases between. In germline, CDR1 is MDHEN, CDR2 SYDVKM.

The CDR3 spells CASSPPGPSPYEQYF. The CDR3 DNA reads TGCGCCAGCAGCCCACCCGGTCCCTCCCCCTACGAGCAGTACTTC. The chain carries TRBV5-1 and TRBJ2-7; D is unresolved. Germline V gives CDR1 SGHRS, CDR2 YFSETQ. V was cut by 4 bases and J by 2 bases, with 16 bases left in between. The CDR3 is 15 amino acids.

This clone was seen only a few times. This sample also contains other DNA sequences that code for the same CDR3. The rearrangement links TRBV18 to TRBJ1-1; D gene ambiguous. Trimming removed 3 bases from V and 1 base from J, with 6 bases in between. In germline, CDR1 is KGHSH, CDR2 LQKENI. The CDR3 consists of 13 residues. Written as DNA, the CDR3 is TGTGCCAGCTCACCGAAAGAGAACACTGAAGCTTTCTTT. This translates into CASSPKENTEAFF.

This chain connects TRBV7-9 to TRBJ2-5, with D hard to call. This CDR3 contains 14 residues. Trimming pared 4 bases from V and 5 bases from J, leaving 14 bases between. CDR1 is SEHNR, CDR2 FQNEAQ, per germline (reference sequence). The CDR3 loop is CASSSERVGETQYF. CDR3 DNA: TGTGCCAGCAGCTCCGAACGGGTAGGGGAGACCCAGTACTTC.

The rearrangement uses TRBV5-1 and TRBJ2-1, with D unclear. CDR3 size: 15 residues. V gave up 1 base and J gave up 7 bases, with 15 bases separating them. CDR1 is SGHRS and CDR2 is YFSETQ in the germline V gene. The CDR3 nucleotides are TGCGCCAGCAGCTTGACAAGGGTGGAGAGGAATGAGCAGTTCTTC. It is translated as CASSLTRVERNEQFF.

The chain's CDR3 is CASSTRDRSTDTQYF. The CDR3 DNA reads TGCGCCAGCAGCACCCGGGACAGAAGCACAGATACGCAGTATTTT. The V and J genes are TRBV5-1 and TRBJ2-3; 7 positions match TRBD1. After removal of 4 bases from V and 0 bases from J, the junction contained 5 bases not matched to a gene. The CDR3 totals 15 residues. Germline V gives CDR1 SGHRS, CDR2 YFSETQ.

V is TRBV29-1 and J is TRBJ1-5, with D possibly being TRBD1 (5 bases). The germline CDR1 and CDR2 sequences are SQVTM and ANQGSEA. V was trimmed by 4 bases and J by 0 bases, leaving 10 bases between them. The CDR3 length is 14 residues. DNA for the CDR3: TGCAGCGTTGCGTCCGGGGCTAGCAATCAGCCCCAGCATTTT. Translating gives CSVASGASNQPQHF.

The chain couples TRBV4-1 to TRBJ1-1, with unresolved D. V lost 2 bases and J lost 10, with 11 bases in between. This CDR3 comprises 12 residues. Germline-derived CDR1 and CDR2 are MGHRA and YSYEKL. CDR3 DNA: TGCGCCAGCAGCCAATCACGATCAACAGCTTTCTTT. This codes for CASSQSRSTAFF.

V and J are TRBV28 and TRBJ1-5; D remains unclear. CDR1 and CDR2 (germline): MDHEN, SYDVKM. This CDR3 has 12 residues. V shed 5 bases and J shed 10 bases, with 12 bases lying between them. Written as DNA, the CDR3 is TGTGCCAGCAGTGCTCTCGGTGACCCCCAGCATTTT. Amino acids: CASSALGDPQHF. The variable domain in full, completed from reference TRBV28 and TRBJ1-5, reads DVKVTQSSRYLVKRTGEKVFLECVQDMDHENMFWYRQDPGLGLRLIYFSYDVKMKEKGDIPEGYSVSREKKERFSLILESASTNQTSMYLCASSALGDPQHFGDGTRLSIL.

The chain links TRBV28 to TRBJ2-6, with TRBD1 matching over 7 bases. The germline V gene encodes CDR1 MDHEN and CDR2 SYDVKM. The length of the CDR3 is 15 residues. Losses at the gene ends were 5 bases for V and 2 bases for J; bases not matched to a gene: 3. The DNA for the CDR3 is TGTGCCAGCAGTCCTACAGGGGCTGGGGCCAACGTCCTGACTTTC. Translating gives CASSPTGAGANVLTF.

The chain carries TRBV28 and TRBJ2-5; D is uncertain. Trimming cost V 8 bases and J 3 bases, with 16 bases left between them. The CDR3 extends over 14 amino acids. Looked up from germline, CDR1 is MDHEN and CDR2 is SYDVKM. CDR3 bases: TGTGCCAGCCCCGTGGCCCCTAAAGAAGAGACCCAGTACTTC. It encodes CASPVAPKEETQYF.

The gene calls are TRBV15 and TRBJ2-2, with 9 bases identical to TRBD2. Germline V gives CDR1 LNHNV, CDR2 YYDKDF (reference sequence). Trimming cost V 0 bases and J 2 bases; bases outside gene matches: 7. The CDR3 runs to 18 residues. CDR3 region: CATSRDRLAGINTGELFF. Here the CDR3 DNA reads TGTGCCACCAGCAGAGATCGTCTAGCGGGAATAAACACCGGGGAGCTGTTTTTT. Complete variable domain (other parts from reference TRBV15 and TRBJ2-2): DAMVIQNPRYQVTQFGKPVTLSCSQTLNHNVMYWYQQKSSQAPKLLFHYYDKDFNNEADTPDNFQSRRPNTSFCFLDIRSPGLGDTAMYLCATSRDRLAGINTGELFFGEGSRLTVL.

As concerns this clone: Other DNA sequences in the sample encode the same CDR3. The chain uses TRBV6-5 and TRBJ2-7; a possible D gene is TRBD1 (5 bases). The CDR3 spans 14 residues. V dropped 2 bases and J dropped 0 bases, with 8 bases sitting between them. Per germline, CDR1 MNHEY and CDR2 SVGAGI. The CDR3 sequence: CASSYGAYSYEQYF. Written as DNA, the CDR3 is TGTGCCAGCAGTTACGGGGCGTACTCCTACGAGCAGTACTTC.

The chain has TRBV5-1 and TRBJ2-2, with D unresolved. This CDR3 comprises 15 residues. V gave up 0 bases and J gave up 0 bases, with 6 bases separating them. Germline loops: CDR1 SGHRS, CDR2 YFSETQ. The CDR3 coding sequence is TGCGCCAGCAGCTTGGAAAATTCGAACACCGGGGAGCTGTTTTTT. This translates into CASSLENSNTGELFF.

With respect to this clone: One junction end does not reproduce the germline sequence, and a read error may be involved. This chain joins TRBV7-9 and TRBJ2-5; D is perhaps TRBD1 or TRBD2 (5 bases each). CDR1 and CDR2 (germline): SEHNR, FQNEAQ (reference sequence). The CDR3 runs 14 residues. CDR3 residues: CASSLALSGTDPDF. The CDR3, as DNA: TGTGCCAGCAGCTTAGCCTTAAGTGGGACGGACCCGGACTTC.

The chain combines TRBV28 with TRBJ1-5; unclear D gene. The CDR3 contains 12 residues. Between the trimmed V and J ends, which lost 3 bases and 6 bases, there was a span of 6 bases. In germline, CDR1 is MDHEN, CDR2 SYDVKM. The CDR3 here is CASSLTGQPQHF. The CDR3 nucleotides are TGTGCCAGCAGTTTGACGGGTCAGCCCCAGCATTTT.

J is TRBJ1-1 and V is TRBV30; possible D gene TRBD1, 5 bases. From germline, CDR1 is GTSNPN and CDR2 SVGIG (reference sequence). The CDR3 runs to 12 residues. V was cut by 3 bases and J by 8 bases, with 13 bases left in between. Here the CDR3 reads CAWSRGQAEAFF. CDR3 DNA: TGTGCCTGGAGCCGCGGACAAGCCGAAGCTTTCTTT.

Regarding this clone: Other DNA sequences of this sample code for an identical CDR3. The chain links TRBV11-3 to TRBJ2-5; a weak D match, TRBD1 (6 bases). The CDR3 runs 14 residues. Looked up from germline, CDR1 is SGHNT and CDR2 is YENEEA. Deletions cut 4 bases from V and 2 bases from J, with 11 bases between. Here the CDR3 DNA reads TGTGCCAGCAGCTCCCGGGACAAACAAGAGACCCAGTACTTC. Protein: CASSSRDKQETQYF.

On this clone: At the DNA level, this CDR3 is encoded by other sequences in the same sample as well. The V call is TRBV5-1, the J call TRBJ2-7; no firm D call. This CDR3 has 15 amino acids. V lost 0 bases, J lost 0 bases, and 10 bases lay in between. Per the germline V gene, CDR1 is SGHRS and CDR2 is YFSETQ. The CDR3 here is CASSLAGLSSYEQYF. As DNA, the CDR3 is TGCGCCAGCAGCTTGGCGGGCCTTAGCTCCTACGAGCAGTACTTC.